This T cell receptor beta chain was found in a study of blood T cell repertoires in COVID-19. As for the study in general: Spain, Italy and the United States supplied samples that represented acute and convalescent COVID-19. Nucleic acid was either cDNA or gDNA, and it came from T cells, B-cell-depleted T cells, or PBMCs.

Per the study methods: Reference gene primer amplification gave nucleated cell count estimates. TCRdb keeps only in-frame clones here, not all; method: immunoSEQ multiplex PCR. The V and J calls and clone size were taken over from that table, and D and trimming were inferred from the DNA. The sample yields about 59,000 clones, over 75% seen once. This sequence originates from a man in his fifties or sixties with active or convalescent COVID-19. The source material was peripheral blood.

Written as DNA, the CDR3 is TGTGCCAGCAGCCAAGGGACTAGCTCCTACAATGAGCAGTTCTTC. It codes for CASSQGTSSYNEQFF. The chain couples TRBV3-1 (or the pseudogene TRBV3-2) to TRBJ2-1; 7 nucleotides line up with TRBD2. With 1 base clipped from V and 0 bases from J, the junction kept 0 bases outside the gene matches. This CDR3 comprises 15 residues. Germline CDR1 reads LGHDT; CDR2 reads YNNKEL (reference sequence).